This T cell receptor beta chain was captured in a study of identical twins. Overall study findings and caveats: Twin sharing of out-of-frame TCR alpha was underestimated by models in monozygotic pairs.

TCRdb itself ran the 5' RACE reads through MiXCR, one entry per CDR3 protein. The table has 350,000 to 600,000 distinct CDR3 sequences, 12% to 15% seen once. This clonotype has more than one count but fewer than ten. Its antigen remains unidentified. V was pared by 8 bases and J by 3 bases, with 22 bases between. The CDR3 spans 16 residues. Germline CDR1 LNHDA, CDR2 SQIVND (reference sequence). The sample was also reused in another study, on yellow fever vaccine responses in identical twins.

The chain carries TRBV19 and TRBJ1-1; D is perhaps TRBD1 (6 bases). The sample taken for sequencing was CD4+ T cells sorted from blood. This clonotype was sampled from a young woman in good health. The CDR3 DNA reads TGTGCCAGTGCACCTCCGGGAACAGGGAAGCACACTGAAGCTTTCTTT. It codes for CASAPPGTGKHTEAFF.